These 25 T cell receptor beta chains were sequenced from one sample in a study of Ad26.COV2.S vaccination and SARS-CoV-2 variants. TCRdb keeps only in-frame clones here, not all; method: immunoSEQ multiplex PCR. The sample records 200,000 to 250,000 clones, around 89% being singletons. The treatment was: some 19 received Ad26.COV2.S at low or high dose, single or two shots; about five received placebo; per-sample allocation not given. Sample collection was performed on day 63 after the first vaccine or placebo injection. The sample consisted of peripheral blood, taken in a trial of Ad26.COV2.S vaccine versus placebo. These TCRs come from a person aged 18-65 years who received the Ad26.COV2.S COVID-19 vaccine or a placebo.

As to this clone: In the same sample, other DNA sequences code for this CDR3. The V call is TRBV11-2, the J call TRBJ2-7; no firm D call. The CDR3 is 11 amino acids. Germline loops: CDR1 SGHAT, CDR2 FQNNGV. V was trimmed by 3 bases and J by 2 bases, leaving 2 bases between them. The CDR3 protein is CASSLTYEQYF. DNA for the CDR3: TGTGCCAGCAGCTTGACCTACGAGCAGTACTTC. The complete variable domain, with remaining parts taken from reference TRBV11-2 and TRBJ2-7, reads EAGVAQSPRYKIIEKRQSVAFWCNPISGHATLYWYQQILGQGPKLLIQFQNNGVVDDSQLPKDRFSAERLKGVDSTLKIQPAKLEDSAVYLCASSLTYEQYFGPGTRLTVT.

The sample holds one count of this clone. The rearrangement links TRBV2 to TRBJ1-5; tentative D call: TRBD1 (6 bases). Per the germline V gene, CDR1 is SNHLY and CDR2 is FYNNEI. Trimming took off 8 bases at V and 3 bases at J, with 14 bases between the two ends. The CDR3 extends over 14 amino acids. The CDR3, as DNA: TGTGCCAGCGGCGACAGGTACCACAATCAGCCCCAGCATTTT. Its translation is CASGDRYHNQPQHF. The full variable domain, its missing parts supplied by reference TRBV2 and TRBJ1-5, is EPEVTQTPSHQVTQMGQEVILRCVPISNHLYFYWYRQILGQKVEFLVSFYNNEISEKSEIFDDQFSVERPDGSNFTLKIRSTKLEDSAMYFCASGDRYHNQPQHFGDGTRLSIL.

This chain links TRBV11-2 with TRBJ2-7; D is unclear. The CDR3 extends over 13 amino acids. Germline loops: CDR1 SGHAT, CDR2 FQNNGV. V was cut by 5 bases and J by 7 bases, with 15 bases left in between. The CDR3, as DNA: TGTGCCAGCAGCACCGGACGGATTTGGGAGCAGTACTTC. Translation gives CASSTGRIWEQYF.

J is TRBJ2-3 and V is TRBV9, with D possibly called TRBD1 or TRBD2 (5 bases each). Between the trimmed V and J ends, which lost 3 bases and 1 base, there was a span of 15 bases. CDR3 length equals 16 residues. Looked up from germline, CDR1 is SGDLS and CDR2 is YYNGEE. CDR3 loop: CASSARDPAGTDTQYF. The CDR3 region has the DNA TGTGCCAGCAGCGCCCGGGACCCTGCTGGCACAGATACGCAGTATTTT. Full variable domain (rest looked up from reference TRBV9 and TRBJ2-3): DSGVTQTPKHLITATGQRVTLRCSPRSGDLSVYWYQQSLDQGLQFLIQYYNGEERAKGNILERFSAQQFPDLHSELNLSSLELGDSALYFCASSARDPAGTDTQYFGPGTRLTVL.

This clone was picked up a small number of times. The rearrangement links TRBV5-1 to TRBJ2-2, with D unresolved. Looked up from germline, CDR1 is SGHRS and CDR2 is YFSETQ. This CDR3 region has 16 residues. Trimming took off 1 base at V and 2 bases at J, with 12 bases between the two ends. As DNA, the CDR3 is TGCGCCAGCAGCTTGCGGCTCCGCACTAACACCGGGGAGCTGTTTTTT. It yields the protein CASSLRLRTNTGELFF.

The chain links TRBV30 to TRBJ2-7; 13 bases are shared with TRBD2. Germline loops: CDR1 GTSNPN, CDR2 SVGIG (reference sequence). The CDR3 runs 15 residues. The V gene end was trimmed by 8 bases and the J gene end by 2 bases; junction bases not matched to a gene: 9. The CDR3 sequence is CAGVLGLAGAYEQYF. As DNA, the CDR3 is TGTGCCGGCGTACTTGGACTAGCGGGAGCCTACGAGCAGTACTTC.

The chain has TRBV7-2 and TRBJ2-7; D is unclear. CDR1 and CDR2 (germline): SGHTA, FQGNSA. Trimming left V 2 bases short and J 3 bases short, with 11 bases between. This CDR3 is built from 14 residues. CDR3 sequence reads: CASSLLEARYEQYF. CDR3 DNA: TGTGCCAGCAGCTTATTAGAGGCTCGCTACGAGCAGTACTTC.

This CDR3 reads CASSLATGRTYEQYF. The DNA for the CDR3 is TGTGCCAGCAGCTTAGCGACAGGCCGAACCTACGAGCAGTACTTC. The rearrangement uses TRBV11-1 and TRBJ2-7; TRBD1 might be the D (6 bases). Trimming removed 0 bases at V and 2 bases at J, with 11 bases between. Germline V gene sequence: CDR1 SGHAT, CDR2 FQDESV (reference sequence). This CDR3 has 15 residues.

This sequence joins TRBV5-4 and TRBJ2-3, with D unclear. The CDR3 has 12 amino acids. The germline CDR1 and CDR2 sequences are SGHNT and YYREEE (reference sequence). The V and J ends lost 1 base and 3 bases respectively, with 3 bases between them. CDR3 in amino acids: CASSLRTDTQYF. CDR3 nucleotide sequence: TGTGCCAGCAGCTTGAGGACAGATACGCAGTATTTT.

The J gene is TRBJ1-1, the V gene TRBV29-1, with D unresolved. CDR1 is SQVTM, CDR2 ANQGSEA, per germline. This CDR3 has 11 residues. V was pared by 3 bases and J by 10 bases, with 12 bases between. The DNA of the CDR3 is TGCAGCGTTGAGAATCAGGTTGGAGCTTTCTTT. Its translation: CSVENQVGAFF.

With regard to this clone: This sample includes further DNA sequences coding for the same CDR3. The chain combines TRBV12-3 or TRBV12-4 with TRBJ2-5; D is ambiguous. Between the trimmed V and J ends, which lost 3 bases and 2 bases, there was a span of 4 bases. The CDR3 is 12 residues long. The CDR3 DNA reads as TGTGCCAGCAGTTTCGCACAAGAGACCCAGTACTTC. Amino acids: CASSFAQETQYF.

The chain recombines TRBV14 with TRBJ2-3, with D hard to call. CDR1 SGHDN and CDR2 FVKESK come from the germline V gene. V was shortened by 2 bases and J by 3 bases, with 6 bases between the two germline ends. CDR3 size: 13 residues. CDR3 bases: TGTGCCAGCAGCCAAAGAGCTACAGATACGCAGTATTTT. It is translated as CASSQRATDTQYF.

CDR3 sequence: CASSSTGGSYEQYF. CDR3 in DNA: TGCGCCAGCAGCTCCACAGGGGGCTCCTACGAGCAGTACTTC. The chain is built from TRBV5-1 and TRBJ2-7; 8 bases fit TRBD1. CDR1 is SGHRS, CDR2 YFSETQ, per germline. This CDR3 is 14 amino acids long. Trimming at V came to 3 bases and at J to 0 bases, leaving 2 bases not matched to a gene.

The chain has TRBV19 and TRBJ1-5, with D possibly matching TRBD1 (5 bases). The CDR3 length is 17 residues. Germline V lookup: CDR1 LNHDA, CDR2 SQIVND (reference sequence). The V gene lost 6 bases and the J gene lost 0 bases, with 18 bases spanning the gap. The CDR3 DNA reads as TGTGCCAGTAGCAACGCACCTCGGGGGAATAGCAATCAGCCCCAGCATTTT. It yields the protein CASSNAPRGNSNQPQHF.

This clone occurred once. V usage is TRBV19 and J usage is TRBJ2-7, with TRBD2 identical over 7 bases. This CDR3 is built from 15 residues. V dropped 4 bases and J dropped 3; count of bases not matched to a gene: 9. Germline V gene lookup returns CDR1 LNHDA and CDR2 SQIVND (reference sequence). The CDR3 DNA is TGTGCCAGTAGTAGGGCGGGGGTGAAGGACTACGAGCAGTACTTC. Its translation: CASSRAGVKDYEQYF. Variable domain in full (rest from reference TRBV19 and TRBJ2-7): DGGITQSPKYLFRKEGQNVTLSCEQNLNHDAMYWYRQDPGQGLRLIYYSQIVNDFQKGDIAEGYSVSREKKESFPLTVTSAQKNPTAFYLCASSRAGVKDYEQYFGPGTRLTVT.

The chain couples TRBV3-1 (or the pseudogene TRBV3-2) to TRBJ2-7, with D unclear. In germline, CDR1 is LGHDT, CDR2 YNNKEL (reference sequence). Trimming left V 6 bases short and J 4 bases short, with 16 bases between. The CDR3 runs 14 residues. The CDR3 DNA is TGTGCCAGCAGTTCCGGGCCCCCCAGATACGAGCAGTACTTC. This gives the protein CASSSGPPRYEQYF.

This chain connects TRBV5-6 to TRBJ2-5; D is uncertain. This CDR3 is 13 amino acids long. Per germline, CDR1 SGHDT and CDR2 YYEEEE. V was shortened by 4 bases and J by 0 bases, with 7 bases between the two germline ends. The CDR3: CASSPPNQETQYF. The CDR3 nucleotides read TGTGCCAGCAGCCCCCCTAACCAAGAGACCCAGTACTTC.

This clone was recorded a few times. The chain has TRBV27 and TRBJ2-7; D assignment may be TRBD1 or TRBD2 (6 bases each). The CDR3 has 14 amino acids. The V end lost 8 bases, the J end lost 5 bases, and 19 bases lay between the germline ends. The germline gives CDR1 MNHEY, CDR2 SMNVEV (reference sequence). The CDR3 here is CASSDRSPGDEQYF. The CDR3 DNA is TGTGCCAGCTCTGACAGGTCCCCGGGGGACGAGCAGTACTTC.

The chain links TRBV28 to TRBJ2-7, with 11 nucleotides matching TRBD2. CDR1 and CDR2 (germline): MDHEN, SYDVKM. The CDR3 sequence is 15 residues long. After removal of 6 bases from V and 5 bases from J, the junction contained 9 bases not matched to a gene. CDR3 bases: TGTGCCAGCAGCTCACCCGGGACTAGCGGCAACGAGCAGTACTTC. Protein sequence: CASSSPGTSGNEQYF.

This clone was observed a handful of times. This chain uses TRBV4-3 with TRBJ2-7; the match to TRBD2 covers 10 bases. V lost 4 bases and J lost 2; bases outside the gene matches: 20. Germline V lookup: CDR1 LGHNA, CDR2 YSLEER. This CDR3 spans 20 amino acids. The CDR3 region is CASSPVAGGGFGSGTYEQYF. The CDR3 coding sequence is TGCGCCAGCAGCCCAGTAGCGGGAGGAGGGTTTGGGTCTGGGACCTACGAGCAGTACTTC.

The gene calls are TRBV9 and TRBJ2-7, with D tentatively TRBD2 (5 bases). Per germline, CDR1 SGDLS and CDR2 YYNGEE. The CDR3 has 13 amino acids. Deletions cut 3 bases from V and 8 bases from J, with 15 bases between. The CDR3 here is CASSAWTADQQYF. The CDR3 DNA follows: TGTGCCAGCAGCGCCTGGACTGCCGATCAGCAGTACTTC.

The chain employs TRBV24-1 and TRBJ1-2; 8 bases match TRBD1. Germline values: CDR1 KGHDR, CDR2 SFDVKD. V was clipped by 2 bases and J by 7 bases; unmatched bases: 11. The CDR3 runs to 16 residues. In DNA form, the CDR3 reads TGTGCCACCAGTGATTCGCTCGGACAGGGAAGGCTTGGCTACACCTTC. Protein sequence: CATSDSLGQGRLGYTF.

CDR3: CATSRDRAAETQYF. The CDR3 nucleotides read TGTGCCACCAGCAGAGATAGGGCAGCGGAGACCCAGTACTTC. V and J are TRBV15 and TRBJ2-5; the D is unclear. CDR1 and CDR2 (germline): LNHNV, YYDKDF (reference sequence). The V end lost 0 bases, the J end lost 5 bases, and 10 bases lay between the germline ends. The CDR3 has 14 residues. The full variable domain, its missing parts supplied by reference TRBV15 and TRBJ2-5, is DAMVIQNPRYQVTQFGKPVTLSCSQTLNHNVMYWYQQKSSQAPKLLFHYYDKDFNNEADTPDNFQSRRPNTSFCFLDIRSPGLGDTAMYLCATSRDRAAETQYFGPGTRLLVL.

V is TRBV4-1 and J is TRBJ1-2; D uncertain. The CDR3 has 13 amino acids. Germline values: CDR1 MGHRA, CDR2 YSYEKL. V lost 7 bases and J lost 4, with 13 bases in between. This chain's CDR3 is CASNHGLGYGYTF. CDR3 sequence (DNA): TGCGCCAGCAACCATGGACTGGGCTATGGCTACACCTTC.

This clone was found once. The CDR3 here is CASSSSSYEQYF. The CDR3 DNA sequence: TGTGCCAGCAGCTCTTCCTCCTACGAGCAGTACTTC. This chain uses TRBV6-2 or TRBV6-3 with TRBJ2-7; no firm D call. This CDR3 spans 12 amino acids. The V end was cut by 6 bases, the J end by 0 bases, with 6 bases between. Germline assignment: CDR1 MNHEY and CDR2 SVGEGT.